The next 16 T cell receptor beta chains were all read from a single sample in a study of blood T cell repertoires in COVID-19. Profiling relied on immunoSEQ multiplex PCR, and the TCRdb table lists in-frame clones only, not all of them. This sample has about 210,000 clones, with approximately 88% found just once. Sequences were obtained from PBMCs or T cells enriched from blood (not recorded which). These receptors were obtained from a woman in her forties with acute COVID-19.

The V and J genes are TRBV21-1 and TRBJ2-7; the table's D call, TRBD1, was not checked against the DNA. TRBV21-1 is an annotated pseudogene. CDR3 size: 13 residues. In nucleotides, the CDR3 is TGTGCCAGCACCTTCGACAGACCTAGGGAGCAGTACTTC. Amino acid sequence: CASTFDRPREQYF.

This clone was recorded once. V gene TRBV10-1 combines with J gene TRBJ2-1; 7 bases align to TRBD2. Germline V gives CDR1 WNHNN, CDR2 SYGVQD (reference sequence). The J segment lost 7 bases and the V segment lost 5 bases, leaving 5 bases of the junction unmatched. The CDR3 sequence is 13 residues long. This CDR3 reads CASSPGLQNEQFF. In DNA form, the CDR3 reads TGCGCCAGCAGTCCGGGACTACAGAATGAGCAGTTCTTC.

The V and J genes are TRBV5-4 and TRBJ2-3; TRBD1 might be the D (5 bases). V was shortened by 1 base and J by 4 bases, with 10 bases between the two germline ends. Germline V gene data show CDR1 as SGHNT and CDR2 as YYREEE (reference sequence). This CDR3 comprises 14 residues. Here the CDR3 reads CASSLQGMPDTQYF. CDR3 sequence (DNA): TGTGCCAGCAGCTTGCAGGGTATGCCAGATACGCAGTATTTT.

The rearrangement uses TRBV5-1 and TRBJ2-5; TRBD2 aligns across 8 bases. This CDR3 region has 15 residues. V was pared by 0 bases and J by 5 bases, with 6 bases of the junction left unmatched. CDR1 SGHRS and CDR2 YFSETQ come from the germline V gene. The CDR3 protein is CASSLVGSGKETQYF. As DNA, the CDR3 is TGCGCCAGCAGCTTGGTTGGTAGCGGGAAGGAGACCCAGTACTTC.

This clone was seen more than once but under ten times. The rearrangement links TRBV3-1 (or the pseudogene TRBV3-2) to TRBJ1-1; weak D call: TRBD1 (5 bases). Trimming removed 4 bases from V and 9 bases from J, with 12 bases in between. The CDR3 loop spans 12 amino acids. Germline CDR1 and CDR2: LGHDT and YNNKEL (reference sequence). The CDR3 reads CASSPNRGKAFF. CDR3 sequence (DNA): TGTGCCAGCAGCCCTAATCGGGGGAAAGCTTTCTTT.

The chain combines TRBV7-2 with TRBJ2-1; 9 bases map to TRBD2. The CDR3 covers 17 residues. The germline V gene has CDR1 SGHTA and CDR2 FQGNSA. With V trimmed by 1 base and J by 3 bases, 7 bases remained unmatched. The CDR3 protein is CASSLGGASGVYNEQFF. The CDR3 DNA sequence: TGTGCCAGCAGCTTAGGGGGAGCTAGCGGGGTCTACAATGAGCAGTTCTTC.

The V gene is TRBV10-3, the J gene TRBJ1-1; D remains ambiguous. CDR3 length: 12 amino acids. Trimming removed 9 bases at V and 1 base at J, with 9 bases between. From germline, CDR1 is ENHRY and CDR2 SYGVKD. CDR3 region: CAMRRGNTEAFF. The CDR3 DNA reads TGTGCCATGAGACGGGGGAACACTGAAGCTTTCTTT.

The chain uses TRBV9 and TRBJ2-3; 7 nucleotides line up with TRBD2. Germline V gene data show CDR1 as SGDLS and CDR2 as YYNGEE. The CDR3 contains 14 residues. The V segment lost 3 bases and the J segment 2 bases; nucleotides outside the gene matches: 3. CDR3 sequence (DNA): TGTGCCAGCAGCGGGGGGACTACCACAGATACGCAGTATTTT. Encoded protein: CASSGGTTTDTQYF.

A few counts support this clone. The chain uses TRBV6-1 and TRBJ2-1; TRBD1 agrees at 8 bases. Looked up from germline, CDR1 is MNHNS and CDR2 is SASEGT. The CDR3 extends over 15 amino acids. V gave up 3 bases and J gave up 7 bases; unmatched junction bases: 8. The CDR3 spells CASSDLGTGRNEQFF. In nucleotides, the CDR3 is TGTGCCAGCAGTGACCTGGGGACAGGCAGGAATGAGCAGTTCTTC.

The J gene is TRBJ1-5, the V gene TRBV20-1; D is possibly TRBD1 (6 bases). Trimming pared 3 bases from V and 5 bases from J, leaving 14 bases between. There are 14 residues in the CDR3. CDR1 and CDR2 from the germline V gene are DFQATT and SNEGSKA (reference sequence). As DNA, the CDR3 is TGCAGTGCTAGTGAACAGGGCCGGGATCAGCCCCAGCATTTT. Its translation is CSASEQGRDQPQHF.

V and J are TRBV19 and TRBJ1-5, with 8 bases that match TRBD1. CDR1 LNHDA and CDR2 SQIVND come from the germline V gene (reference sequence). Trimming took 4 bases from V and 4 from J; bases not matched to a gene: 6. This CDR3 contains 15 residues. The CDR3 spells CASSTTGARNQPQHF. The CDR3 DNA is TGTGCCAGTAGTACGACAGGGGCCCGAAATCAGCCCCAGCATTTT.

This chain joins TRBV11-2 and TRBJ1-1; D not resolved. There are 15 residues in the CDR3. V was clipped by 5 bases and J by 1 base, with 14 bases between them. Germline assignment: CDR1 SGHAT and CDR2 FQNNGV. In nucleotides, the CDR3 is TGTGCCAGCAGCCCCCGGACTATCGGGAACACTGAAGCTTTCTTT. It translates to CASSPRTIGNTEAFF.

The V call is TRBV5-1, the J call TRBJ1-4; the match to TRBD1 covers 8 bases. Trimming cost V 4 bases and J 4 bases; bases outside gene matches: 3. The germline V gene has CDR1 SGHRS and CDR2 YFSETQ. The CDR3 sequence is 14 residues long. The CDR3 is CASSAGQGNEKLFF. The DNA of the CDR3 is TGCGCCAGCAGCGCCGGACAGGGTAATGAAAAACTGTTTTTT.

The chain carries TRBV5-1 and TRBJ2-5, with TRBD1 as a possible D gene (5 bases). Germline values: CDR1 SGHRS, CDR2 YFSETQ. CDR3 length equals 13 residues. Trimming left V 1 base short and J 7 bases short, with 11 bases between. The CDR3 loop is CASSLSDQGTQYF. The CDR3 DNA reads TGCGCCAGCAGCTTGAGCGATCAGGGGACCCAGTACTTC.

V is TRBV5-1 and J is TRBJ1-1; 7 bases are a match to TRBD1. This CDR3 spans 16 amino acids. Looked up from germline, CDR1 is SGHRS and CDR2 is YFSETQ. The V segment lost 3 bases and the J segment 2 bases; nucleotides outside the gene matches: 10. CDR3 sequence reads: CASSSNPTGRNTEAFF. CDR3 DNA sequence: TGCGCCAGCAGCTCGAATCCGACAGGGAGAAACACTGAAGCTTTCTTT.

V usage is TRBV10-3 and J usage is TRBJ1-1; 9 bases are shared with TRBD1. V lost 7 bases, J lost 2 bases, and 5 bases stayed unmatched. Germline CDR1 ENHRY, CDR2 SYGVKD. The CDR3 length is 14 residues. CDR3 residues: CAIIADRGNTEAFF. The CDR3 DNA reads as TGTGCCATCATCGCGGACAGGGGCAACACTGAAGCTTTCTTT.